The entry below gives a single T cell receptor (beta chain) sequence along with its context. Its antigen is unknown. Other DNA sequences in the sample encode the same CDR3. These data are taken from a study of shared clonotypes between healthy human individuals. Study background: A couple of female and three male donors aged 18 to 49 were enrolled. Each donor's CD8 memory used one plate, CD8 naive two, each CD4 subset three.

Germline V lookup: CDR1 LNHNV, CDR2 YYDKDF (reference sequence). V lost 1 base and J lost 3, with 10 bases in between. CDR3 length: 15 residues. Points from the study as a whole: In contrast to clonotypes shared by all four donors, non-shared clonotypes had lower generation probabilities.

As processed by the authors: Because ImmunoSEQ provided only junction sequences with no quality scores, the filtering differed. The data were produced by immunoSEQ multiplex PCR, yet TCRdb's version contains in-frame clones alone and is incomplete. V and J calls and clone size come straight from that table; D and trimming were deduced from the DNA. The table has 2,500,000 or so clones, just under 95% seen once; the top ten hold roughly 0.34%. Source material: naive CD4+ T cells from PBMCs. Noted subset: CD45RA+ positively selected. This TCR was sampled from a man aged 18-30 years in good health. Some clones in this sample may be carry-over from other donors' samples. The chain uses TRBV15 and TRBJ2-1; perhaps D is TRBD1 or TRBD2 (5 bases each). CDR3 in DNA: TGTGCCACCAGCAGAGGGGGCACTAGCTACAATGAGCAGTTCTTC. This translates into CATSRGGTSYNEQFF.